A selection of T cell receptor beta chains follows, all from one sample in a study of Ad26.COV2.S vaccination and SARS-CoV-2 variants. Sequencing used immunoSEQ multiplex PCR; TCRdb keeps in-frame clones, though not all of them. The sample carries under 95,000 clones, 82% recorded once. The material sequenced was peripheral blood, taken after recovery from COVID-19. These receptors were taken from a human donor who had recovered from COVID-19. CDR3s include the opening cysteine and the closing phenylalanine or tryptophan. The order of the fields is CDR3 length, V gene, CDR3 protein.

13 TRBV7-2 CASSFSGSYEQYF
16 TRBV27 CASSLPSGSGTNEQFF
16 TRBV7-9 CASSLGAGPPRNEQFF
14 TRBV27 CASHGTSGSNEQFF
12 TRBV12-3/TRBV12-4 CASSRFSYEQYF
14 TRBV5-1 CASSLEGQGKGYTF
14 TRBV5-3 CARSPPDWGEKLFF
13 TRBV6-5 CASSRTRADTQYF
17 TRBV5-1 CASSPSKVNPGTDTQYF
17 TRBV10-3 CAISRTSGRANTDTQYF
17 TRBV12-5 CASGLRLTLKGTDTQYF